This T cell receptor (beta chain) was retrieved from a study of CD4 T cells in relation to SARS-CoV-2 and coronaviruses. Study background: ViraFEST: approximately eleven-day antigen culture of PBMCs, then TCR beta CDR3 sequencing.

As concerns this clone: Its target is not known.

Generated by immunoSEQ multiplex PCR, the TCRdb table keeps only in-frame clones and is missing some. Among roughly 18,000 clones listed, approximately 80% were seen once. With V trimmed by 3 bases and J by 3 bases, 11 bases remained unmatched. The CDR3 extends over 16 amino acids. Germline CDR1 GTSNPN, CDR2 SVGIG (reference sequence). Before the COVID-19 pandemic, during about 2010-2019, CD4+ T cells were taken from unexposed donors. After approximately 10 days of culture, CD4+ T cells were isolated. Testing used SARS-CoV-2 S/N and four cold-coronavirus spikes on unexposed-donor CD4+ T cells, cells permitting.

J is TRBJ2-1 and V is TRBV30; 7 bases line up with TRBD2. The sequence was obtained from a human donor in good health. The sample was CD4+ T cells from PBMCs, cultured in vitro. In DNA form, the CDR3 reads TGTGCCTGGAGACGAGCGGAAGCGGGAAACTACAATGAGCAGTTCTTC. It translates to CAWRRAEAGNYNEQFF.